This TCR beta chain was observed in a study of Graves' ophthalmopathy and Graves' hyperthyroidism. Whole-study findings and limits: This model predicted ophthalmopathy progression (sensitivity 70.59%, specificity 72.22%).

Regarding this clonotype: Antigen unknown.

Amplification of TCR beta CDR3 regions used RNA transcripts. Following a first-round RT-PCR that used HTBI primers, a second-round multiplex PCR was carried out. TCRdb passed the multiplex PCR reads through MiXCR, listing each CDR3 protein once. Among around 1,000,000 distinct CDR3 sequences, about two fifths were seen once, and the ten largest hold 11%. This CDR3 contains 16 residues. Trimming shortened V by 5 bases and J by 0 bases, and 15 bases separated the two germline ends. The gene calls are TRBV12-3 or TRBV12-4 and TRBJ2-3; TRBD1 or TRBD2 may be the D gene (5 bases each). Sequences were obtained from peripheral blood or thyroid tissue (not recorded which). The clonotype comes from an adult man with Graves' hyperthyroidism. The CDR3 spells CASSGGPLLSTDTQYF. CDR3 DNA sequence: TGTGCCAGCAGTGGGGGACCACTTCTTAGCACAGATACGCAGTATTTT.